This T cell receptor (beta chain) was sequenced during a study of CD8 T cells in ankylosing spondylitis. Findings of the study overall: The clones that were linked to disease were reported to be significantly enriched in matched synovial fluid samples from ankylosing spondylitis patients. Characteristic of ankylosing spondylitis blood, it appeared, was a TCR beta motif comprising about 8 highly homologous variants.

The germline gives CDR1 DFQATT, CDR2 SNEGSKA (reference sequence). The CDR3 runs to 9 residues. With 3 bases removed from V and 12 bases from J, the gap between germline ends came to 7 bases. Concerning this clonotype: The antigen is undetermined.

Quantitative 5'-RACE with molecular barcodes produced the TCR beta libraries. TCRdb called the 5' RACE reads again in MiXCR, with one record for every CDR3 protein. In the table there are about 800,000 distinct CDR3 sequences, 12% of which are singletons. This clonotype was obtained from a male donor with ankylosing spondylitis. Sequencing input: blood, either unsorted or a sorted T cell fraction (not recorded which). The rearrangement links TRBV20-1 to TRBJ2-3; D is unresolved. The CDR3 is CSARPRQYF. The CDR3 coding sequence is TGCAGTGCTAGGCCCCGTCAGTATTTT.